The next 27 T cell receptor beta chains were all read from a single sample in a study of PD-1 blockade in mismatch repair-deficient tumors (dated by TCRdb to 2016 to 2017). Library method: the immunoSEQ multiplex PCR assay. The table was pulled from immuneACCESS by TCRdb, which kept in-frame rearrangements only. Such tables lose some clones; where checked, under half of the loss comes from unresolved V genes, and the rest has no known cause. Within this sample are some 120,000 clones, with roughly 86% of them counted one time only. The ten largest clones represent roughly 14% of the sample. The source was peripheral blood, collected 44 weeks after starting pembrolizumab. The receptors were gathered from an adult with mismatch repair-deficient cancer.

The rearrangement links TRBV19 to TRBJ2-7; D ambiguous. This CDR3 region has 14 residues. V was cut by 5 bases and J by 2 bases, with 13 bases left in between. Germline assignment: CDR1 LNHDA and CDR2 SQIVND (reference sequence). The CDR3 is CASSFRVSTYEQYF. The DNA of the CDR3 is TGTGCCAGTAGTTTTCGGGTCTCCACCTACGAGCAGTACTTC.

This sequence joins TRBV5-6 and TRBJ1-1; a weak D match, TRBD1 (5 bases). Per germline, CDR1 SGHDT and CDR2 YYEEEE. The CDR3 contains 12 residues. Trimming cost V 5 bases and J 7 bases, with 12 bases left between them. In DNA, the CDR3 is TGTGCCAGCAGAATTAGGGGTGGTGAAGCTTTCTTT. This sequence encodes CASRIRGGEAFF.

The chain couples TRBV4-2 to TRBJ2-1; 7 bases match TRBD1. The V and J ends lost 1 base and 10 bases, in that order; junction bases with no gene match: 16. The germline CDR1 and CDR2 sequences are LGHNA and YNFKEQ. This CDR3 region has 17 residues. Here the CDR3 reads CASSQGITGAASGEQFF. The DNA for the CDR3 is TGTGCCAGCAGCCAAGGGATAACAGGGGCCGCTTCGGGAGAGCAGTTCTTC.

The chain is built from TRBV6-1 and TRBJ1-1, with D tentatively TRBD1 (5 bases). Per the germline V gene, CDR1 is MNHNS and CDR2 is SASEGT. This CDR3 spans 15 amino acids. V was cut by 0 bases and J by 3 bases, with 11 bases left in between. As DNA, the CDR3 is TGTGCCAGCAGTGAAGCTAATCCCAGGGACACTGAAGCTTTCTTT. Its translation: CASSEANPRDTEAFF.

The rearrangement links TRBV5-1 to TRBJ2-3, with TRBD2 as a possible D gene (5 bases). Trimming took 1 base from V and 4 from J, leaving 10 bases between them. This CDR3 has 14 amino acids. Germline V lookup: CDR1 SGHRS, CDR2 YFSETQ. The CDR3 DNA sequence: TGCGCCAGCAGCTTGACTAGGAGGCCAGATACGCAGTATTTT. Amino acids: CASSLTRRPDTQYF. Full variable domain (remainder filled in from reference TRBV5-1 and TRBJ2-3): KAGVTQTPRYLIKTRGQQVTLSCSPISGHRSVSWYQQTPGQGLQFLFEYFSETQRNKGNFPGRFSGRQFSNSRSEMNVSTLELGDSALYLCASSLTRRPDTQYFGPGTRLTVL.

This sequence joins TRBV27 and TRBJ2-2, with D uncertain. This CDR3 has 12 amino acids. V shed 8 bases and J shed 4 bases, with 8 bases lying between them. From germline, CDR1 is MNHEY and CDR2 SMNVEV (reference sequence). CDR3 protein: CASRSVTGELFF. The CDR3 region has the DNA TGTGCCAGCCGGAGTGTCACCGGGGAGCTGTTTTTT.

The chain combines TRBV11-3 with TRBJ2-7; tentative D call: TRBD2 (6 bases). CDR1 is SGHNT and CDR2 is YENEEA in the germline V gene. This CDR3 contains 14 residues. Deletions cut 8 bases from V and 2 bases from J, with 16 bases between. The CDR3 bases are TGTGCCAGCGGGGAGGACCGATCAACCTACGAGCAGTACTTC. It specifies CASGEDRSTYEQYF.

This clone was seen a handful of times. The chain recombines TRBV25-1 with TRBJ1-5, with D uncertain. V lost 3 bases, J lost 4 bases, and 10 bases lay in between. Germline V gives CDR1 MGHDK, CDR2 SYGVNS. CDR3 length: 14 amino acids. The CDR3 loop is CASSERGGNQPQHF. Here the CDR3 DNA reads TGTGCCAGCAGTGAGCGGGGAGGGAATCAGCCCCAGCATTTT.

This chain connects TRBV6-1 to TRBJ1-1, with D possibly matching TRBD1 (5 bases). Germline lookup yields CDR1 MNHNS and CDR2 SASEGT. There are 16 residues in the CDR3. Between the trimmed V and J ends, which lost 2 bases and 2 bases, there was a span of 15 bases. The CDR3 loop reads CASSEPFRQSNTEAFF. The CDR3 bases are TGTGCCAGCAGTGAACCCTTTAGACAGTCAAACACTGAAGCTTTCTTT.

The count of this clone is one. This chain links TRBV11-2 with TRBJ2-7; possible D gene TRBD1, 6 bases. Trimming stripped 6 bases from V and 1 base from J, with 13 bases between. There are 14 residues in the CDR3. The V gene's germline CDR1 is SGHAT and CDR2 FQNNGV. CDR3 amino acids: CASRLGDKSYEQYF. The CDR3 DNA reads TGTGCCAGCAGATTGGGGGACAAGTCCTACGAGCAGTACTTC.

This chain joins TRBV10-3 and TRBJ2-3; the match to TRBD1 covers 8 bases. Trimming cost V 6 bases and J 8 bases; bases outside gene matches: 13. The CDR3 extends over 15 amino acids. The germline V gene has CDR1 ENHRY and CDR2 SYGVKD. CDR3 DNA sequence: TGTGCCATCAGACCTCGGACAGGGAAGGGGGGTACGCAGTATTTT. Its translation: CAIRPRTGKGGTQYF.

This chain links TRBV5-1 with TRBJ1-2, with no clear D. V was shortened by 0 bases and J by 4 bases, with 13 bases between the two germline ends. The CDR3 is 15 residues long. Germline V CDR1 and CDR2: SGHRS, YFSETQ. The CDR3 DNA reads TGCGCCAGCAGCTTGGACCGGGGAGGCAGCTATGGCTACACCTTC. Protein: CASSLDRGGSYGYTF.

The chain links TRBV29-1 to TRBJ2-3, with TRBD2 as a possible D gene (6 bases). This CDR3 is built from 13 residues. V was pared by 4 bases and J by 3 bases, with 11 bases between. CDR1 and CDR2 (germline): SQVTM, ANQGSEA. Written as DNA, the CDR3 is TGCAGCGTTGTAGGTCGGGAGACAGATACGCAGTATTTT. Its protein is CSVVGRETDTQYF.

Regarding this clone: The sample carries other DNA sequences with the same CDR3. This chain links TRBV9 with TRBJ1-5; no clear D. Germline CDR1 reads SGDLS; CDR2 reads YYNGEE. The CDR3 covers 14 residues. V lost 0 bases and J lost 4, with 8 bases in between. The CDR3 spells CASSVGGGNQPQHF. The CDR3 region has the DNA TGTGCCAGCAGCGTAGGTGGAGGAAATCAGCCCCAGCATTTT.

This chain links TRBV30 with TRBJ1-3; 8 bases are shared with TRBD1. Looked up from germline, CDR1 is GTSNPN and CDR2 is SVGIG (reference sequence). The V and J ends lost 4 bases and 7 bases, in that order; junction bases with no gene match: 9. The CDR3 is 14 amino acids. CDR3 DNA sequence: TGTGCCTGGACCAAACAGGGGGTCAGGAACACCATATATTTT. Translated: CAWTKQGVRNTIYF.

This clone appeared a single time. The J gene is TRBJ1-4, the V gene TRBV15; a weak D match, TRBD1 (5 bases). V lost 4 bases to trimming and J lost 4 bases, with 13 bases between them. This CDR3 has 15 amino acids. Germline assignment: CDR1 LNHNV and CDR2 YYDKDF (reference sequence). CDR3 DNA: TGTGCCACCAGCAAAGATGGGGGAAATAATGAAAAACTGTTTTTT. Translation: CATSKDGGNNEKLFF. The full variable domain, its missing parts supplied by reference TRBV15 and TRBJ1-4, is DAMVIQNPRYQVTQFGKPVTLSCSQTLNHNVMYWYQQKSSQAPKLLFHYYDKDFNNEADTPDNFQSRRPNTSFCFLDIRSPGLGDTAMYLCATSKDGGNNEKLFFGSGTQLSVL.

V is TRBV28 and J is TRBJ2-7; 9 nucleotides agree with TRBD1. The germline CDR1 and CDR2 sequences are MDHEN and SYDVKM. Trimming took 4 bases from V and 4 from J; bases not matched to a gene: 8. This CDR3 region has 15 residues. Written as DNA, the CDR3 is TGTGCCAGCAGTTCCGGGACAGGGTATCCGTACGAGCAGTACTTC. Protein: CASSSGTGYPYEQYF.

CDR3 in DNA: TGTGCCAGCAGTCCGACAGGGGTGTCAGGAGAGACCCAGTACTTC. Translated: CASSPTGVSGETQYF. This chain links TRBV2 with TRBJ2-5, with 8 bases lining up with TRBD1. Looked up from germline, CDR1 is SNHLY and CDR2 is FYNNEI. Unmatched junction bases numbered 9, after V lost 5 bases and J lost 4 bases. This CDR3 is built from 15 residues.

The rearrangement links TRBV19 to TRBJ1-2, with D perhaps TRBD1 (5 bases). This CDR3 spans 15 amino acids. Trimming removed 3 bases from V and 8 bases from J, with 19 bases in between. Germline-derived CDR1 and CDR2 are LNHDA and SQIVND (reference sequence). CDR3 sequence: CASSMGTTAQRGYTF. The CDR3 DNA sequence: TGTGCCAGTAGTATGGGGACGACAGCCCAACGCGGCTACACCTTC.

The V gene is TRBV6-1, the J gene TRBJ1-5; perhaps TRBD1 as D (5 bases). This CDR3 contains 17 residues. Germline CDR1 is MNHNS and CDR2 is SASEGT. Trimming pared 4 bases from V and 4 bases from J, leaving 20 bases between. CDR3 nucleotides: TGTGCCAGCAGTGTCCCGGGCCTTAAGGGGAGAAATCAGCCCCAGCATTTT. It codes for CASSVPGLKGRNQPQHF.

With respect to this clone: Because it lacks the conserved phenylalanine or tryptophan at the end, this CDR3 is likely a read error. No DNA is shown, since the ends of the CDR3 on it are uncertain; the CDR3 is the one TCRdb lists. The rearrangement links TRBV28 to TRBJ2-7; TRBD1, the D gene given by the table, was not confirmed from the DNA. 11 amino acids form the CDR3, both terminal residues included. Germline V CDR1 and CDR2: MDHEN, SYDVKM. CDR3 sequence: CASSSAGTAKL.

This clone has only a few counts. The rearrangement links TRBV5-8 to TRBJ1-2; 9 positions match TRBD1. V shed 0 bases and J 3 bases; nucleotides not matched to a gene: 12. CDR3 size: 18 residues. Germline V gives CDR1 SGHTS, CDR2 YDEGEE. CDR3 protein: CASSLETGTGWLDYGYTF. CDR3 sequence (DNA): TGTGCCAGCAGCTTGGAAACCGGGACAGGGTGGTTGGACTATGGCTACACCTTC.

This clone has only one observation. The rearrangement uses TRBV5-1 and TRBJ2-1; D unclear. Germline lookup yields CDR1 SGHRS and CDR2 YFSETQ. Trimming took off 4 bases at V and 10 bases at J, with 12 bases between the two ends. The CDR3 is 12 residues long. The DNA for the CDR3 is TGCGCCAGCAGCCGCCAAATCAGCGAGCAGTTCTTC. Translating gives CASSRQISEQFF.

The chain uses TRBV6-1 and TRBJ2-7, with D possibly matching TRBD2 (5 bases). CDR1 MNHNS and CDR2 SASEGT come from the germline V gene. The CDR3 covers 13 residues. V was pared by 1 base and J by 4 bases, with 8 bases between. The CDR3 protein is CASSEGEQYEQYF. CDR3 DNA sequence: TGTGCCAGCAGTGAAGGGGAGCAATACGAGCAGTACTTC.

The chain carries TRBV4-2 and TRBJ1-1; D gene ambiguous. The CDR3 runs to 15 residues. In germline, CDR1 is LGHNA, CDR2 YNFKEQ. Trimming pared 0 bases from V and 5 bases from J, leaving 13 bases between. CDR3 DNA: TGTGCCAGCAGCCAAGACCTAGCTCCGGGAACTGAAGCTTTCTTT. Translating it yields CASSQDLAPGTEAFF.

CDR3 sequence (DNA): TGCGCCAGCAGCCAAGAGCCGACTAGACAAGAGACCCAGTACTTC. Protein product: CASSQEPTRQETQYF. This chain joins TRBV4-1 and TRBJ2-5; D possibly corresponds to TRBD2 (6 bases). This CDR3 comprises 15 residues. Per the germline V gene, CDR1 is MGHRA and CDR2 is YSYEKL. Trimming cost V 0 bases and J 2 bases, with 10 bases left between them.

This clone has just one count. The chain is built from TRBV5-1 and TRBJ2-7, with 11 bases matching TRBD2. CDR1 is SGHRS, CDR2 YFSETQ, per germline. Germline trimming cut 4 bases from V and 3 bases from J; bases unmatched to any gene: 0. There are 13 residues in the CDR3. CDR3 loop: CASSTSGSYEQYF. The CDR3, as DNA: TGCGCCAGCAGCACTAGCGGGAGCTACGAGCAGTACTTC.